This entry lists 2 T cell receptor beta chains sequenced from one sample in a study of blood T cell repertoires in COVID-19. The protocol was immunoSEQ multiplex PCR, while the TCRdb copy is restricted to in-frame clones and leaves out a portion. The table includes 120,000 to 150,000 clones, 80% to 90% detected once. Sequencing input: peripheral blood. Receptor source: a human donor with acute or convalescent COVID-19. The donor label of this sample is uncertain.

The gene calls are TRBV10-3 and TRBJ1-5; D gene unclear. CDR1 and CDR2 (germline): ENHRY, SYGVKD. Trimming pared 3 bases from V and 4 bases from J, leaving 7 bases between. There are 13 residues in the CDR3. CDR3 protein: CAISDGQNQPQHF. CDR3 sequence (DNA): TGTGCCATCAGTGACGGTCAAAATCAGCCCCAGCATTTT.

The chain joins TRBV19 to TRBJ1-5, with TRBD1 as a possible D gene (5 bases). The CDR3 has 12 residues. V dropped 6 bases and J dropped 4 bases, with 7 bases sitting between them. The germline V gene encodes CDR1 LNHDA and CDR2 SQIVND (reference sequence). CDR3 DNA sequence: TGTGCCAGTAGCAGACAGAATCAGCCCCAGCATTTT. This encodes CASSRQNQPQHF.